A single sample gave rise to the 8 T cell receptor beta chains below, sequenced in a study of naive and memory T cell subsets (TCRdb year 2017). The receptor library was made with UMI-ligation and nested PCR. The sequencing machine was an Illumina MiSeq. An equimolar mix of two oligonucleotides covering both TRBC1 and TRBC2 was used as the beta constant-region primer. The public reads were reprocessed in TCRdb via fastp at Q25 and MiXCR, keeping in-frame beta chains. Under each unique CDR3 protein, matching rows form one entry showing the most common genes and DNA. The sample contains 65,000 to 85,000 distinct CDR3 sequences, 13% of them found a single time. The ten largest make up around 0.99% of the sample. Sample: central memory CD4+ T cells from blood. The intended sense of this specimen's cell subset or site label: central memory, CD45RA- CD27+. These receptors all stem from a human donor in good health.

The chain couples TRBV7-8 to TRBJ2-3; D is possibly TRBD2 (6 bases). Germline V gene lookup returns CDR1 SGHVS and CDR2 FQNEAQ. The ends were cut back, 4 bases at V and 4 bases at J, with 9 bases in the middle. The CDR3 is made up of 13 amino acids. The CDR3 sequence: CASSSRLADTQYF. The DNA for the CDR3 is TGTGCCAGCAGCTCCCGACTAGCAGATACGCAGTATTTT.

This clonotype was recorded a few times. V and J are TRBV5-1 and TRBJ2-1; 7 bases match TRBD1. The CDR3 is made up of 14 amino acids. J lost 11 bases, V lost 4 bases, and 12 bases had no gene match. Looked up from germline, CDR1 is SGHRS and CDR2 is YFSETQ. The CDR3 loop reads CASSVGTMGQQQFF. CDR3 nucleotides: TGCGCCAGCAGCGTTGGAACTATGGGACAGCAGCAGTTCTTC.

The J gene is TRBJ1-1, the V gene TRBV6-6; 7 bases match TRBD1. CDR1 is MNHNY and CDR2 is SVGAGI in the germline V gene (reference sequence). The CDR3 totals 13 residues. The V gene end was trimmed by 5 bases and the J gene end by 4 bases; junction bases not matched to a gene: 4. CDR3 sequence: CASSRDSSTEAFF. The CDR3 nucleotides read TGTGCCAGCAGTCGGGACAGCTCCACTGAAGCTTTCTTT.

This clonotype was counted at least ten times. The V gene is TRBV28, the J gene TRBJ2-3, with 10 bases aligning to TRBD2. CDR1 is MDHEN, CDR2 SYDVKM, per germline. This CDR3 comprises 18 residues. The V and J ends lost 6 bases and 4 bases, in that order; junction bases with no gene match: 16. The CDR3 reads CASSPPPGTSVVADTQYF. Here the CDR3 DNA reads TGTGCCAGCAGCCCTCCTCCCGGGACTAGCGTTGTGGCAGATACGCAGTATTTT.

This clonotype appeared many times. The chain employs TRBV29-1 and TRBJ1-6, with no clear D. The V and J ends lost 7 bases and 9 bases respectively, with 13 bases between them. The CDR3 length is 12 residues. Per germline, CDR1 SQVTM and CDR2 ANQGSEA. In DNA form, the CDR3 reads TGCAGCGCTTCAGACGGATTTTCACCCCTCCACTTT. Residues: CSASDGFSPLHF.

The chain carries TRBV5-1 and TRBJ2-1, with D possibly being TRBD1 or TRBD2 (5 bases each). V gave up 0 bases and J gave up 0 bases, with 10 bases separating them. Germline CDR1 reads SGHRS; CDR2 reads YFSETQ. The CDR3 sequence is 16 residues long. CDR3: CASSLGGRRSYNEQFF. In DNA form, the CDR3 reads TGCGCCAGCAGCTTGGGGGGACGGCGCTCCTACAATGAGCAGTTCTTC.

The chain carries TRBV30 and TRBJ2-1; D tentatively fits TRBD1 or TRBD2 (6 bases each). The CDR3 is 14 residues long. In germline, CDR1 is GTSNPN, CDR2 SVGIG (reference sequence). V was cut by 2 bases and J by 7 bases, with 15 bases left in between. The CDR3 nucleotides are TGTGCCTGGAGTTTAGGGGGGTTCCTGAATGAGCAGTTCTTC. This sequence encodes CAWSLGGFLNEQFF.

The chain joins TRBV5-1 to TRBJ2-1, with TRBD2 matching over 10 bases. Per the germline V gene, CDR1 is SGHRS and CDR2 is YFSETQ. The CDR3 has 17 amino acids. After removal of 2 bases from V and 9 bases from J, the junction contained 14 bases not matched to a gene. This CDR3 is CASSFRAKEREGFEQFF. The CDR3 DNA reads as TGCGCCAGCAGCTTTCGAGCTAAGGAGCGGGAGGGCTTTGAGCAGTTCTTC.